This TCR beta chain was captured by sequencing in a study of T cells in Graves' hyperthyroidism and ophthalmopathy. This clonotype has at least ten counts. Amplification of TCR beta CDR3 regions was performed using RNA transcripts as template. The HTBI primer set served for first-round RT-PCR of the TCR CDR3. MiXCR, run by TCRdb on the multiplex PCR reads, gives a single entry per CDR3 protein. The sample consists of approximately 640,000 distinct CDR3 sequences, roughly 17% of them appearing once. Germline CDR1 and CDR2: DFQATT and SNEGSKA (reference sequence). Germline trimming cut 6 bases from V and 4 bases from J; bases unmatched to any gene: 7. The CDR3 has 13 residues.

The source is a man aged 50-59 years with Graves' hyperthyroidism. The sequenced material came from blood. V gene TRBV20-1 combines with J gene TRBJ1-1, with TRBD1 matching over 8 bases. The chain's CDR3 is CSARQGARTEAFF. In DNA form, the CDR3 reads TGCAGTGCCAGGCAGGGGGCGCGCACTGAAGCTTTCTTT.